This entry features one T cell receptor (beta chain) sequence. Method: immunoSEQ multiplex PCR; TCRdb's copy keeps in-frame clones and lacks some. Counted here are hundreds of thousands of clones, about 90% occurring once; the ten biggest clones make up about 16%. The study drew participants aged roughly 18 to 95 years from 24 US areas. This sample is part of a study of blood T cell repertoires in COVID-19. The overall study: There were acute and convalescent COVID-19 samples, and they came from the United States, Italy and Spain. Sources were T cells, B-cell-depleted T cells, or PBMCs; the material itself was cDNA or gDNA.

The V end was cut by 3 bases, the J end by 6 bases, with 14 bases between. This CDR3 spans 14 amino acids. Germline CDR1 MNHEY, CDR2 SVGAGI. The specimen was PBMCs or T cells enriched from blood (not recorded which). V gene TRBV6-5 combines with J gene TRBJ1-2; D unclear. The clonotype was recovered from a man in his thirties or forties who had been exposed to COVID-19. The CDR3 DNA is TGTGCCAGCAGTTATTTGATCGAACAAGATGGCTACACCTTC. Protein sequence: CASSYLIEQDGYTF.